This entry concerns a single TCR beta chain. TEMRA cells were enriched by FACS, and CD4+ and CD8+ T cells were negatively isolated. The sample is drawn from a study of CD8 T cells in Susac syndrome. The CDR3 extends over 15 amino acids. Germline CDR1 ENHRY, CDR2 SYGVKD. Deletions cut 5 bases from V and 1 base from J, with 12 bases between. When the RNA was reverse transcribed, random hexamers were used with an input of roughly 0.45 to 1 ug. TCRdb fed the immunoSEQ multiplex PCR reads into MiXCR, producing one record per CDR3 protein. The profile shows about 290,000 distinct CDR3 sequences, approximately 85% of them singletons.

The rearrangement joins TRBV10-3 to TRBJ2-4; D unclear. The sample comprised CD8+ T cells from PBMCs. This TCR was sampled from a human donor with multiple sclerosis. CDR3 bases: TGTGCCATCAGTCCTAGTCTTCCCGCCAAAAACATTCAGTACTTC. It encodes CAISPSLPAKNIQYF.